The source of this T cell receptor beta chain is a study of neurological immune-mediated disorders. The cDNA came from 5'RACE, which used 10-nucleotide random UMIs. TCRdb reprocessed the 5' RACE reads with MiXCR, giving one entry per CDR3 protein. This sample has 93,000 or so distinct CDR3 sequences, with about a tenth found just once. The V gene lost 0 bases and the J gene lost 7 bases, with 20 bases spanning the gap. This CDR3 contains 17 residues. Germline V gene data show CDR1 as SGHRS and CDR2 as YFSETQ. Stated time point: longitudinal time-point 3. The sequencing sample was made of PBMCs. This TCR was recovered from a female donor with HTLV-1-associated myelopathy (HAM/TSP). The rearrangement uses TRBV5-1 and TRBJ2-1; possibly TRBD2 for D (5 bases). The chain's CDR3 is CASSLAILEGLGNEQFF. CDR3 nucleotide sequence: TGCGCCAGCAGCTTGGCGATCTTAGAGGGCTTGGGGAATGAGCAGTTCTTC.